This TCR beta chain was identified in a study of lymphopenia after photon versus proton radiotherapy. Germline assignment: CDR1 MDHEN and CDR2 SYDVKM. The CDR3 sequence is 12 residues long. V lost 6 bases and J lost 11, with 16 bases in between. TCRdb's table, derived via immunoSEQ multiplex PCR, lists solely in-frame clones and lacks some. The profile shows around 62,000 clones, about 81% of them singletons. The rearrangement joins TRBV28 to TRBJ1-1; D is perhaps TRBD1 (5 bases). Sequenced material: peripheral blood, taken from a patient treated with proton-based radiotherapy. The TCR sequence derives from a man aged 60-69 years with pancreatic cancer. CDR3 DNA: TGTGCCAGCAGCCCCCCTAGAGGGGATGCTTTCTTT. It yields the protein CASSPPRGDAFF.